This T cell receptor (beta chain) was documented in a study of tumor-infiltrating lymphocytes in primary liver carcinoma. This CDR3 has 14 amino acids. Trimming pared 3 bases from V and 5 bases from J, leaving 14 bases between. Germline CDR1 reads SGHKS; CDR2 reads YYEKEE (reference sequence). The researchers obtained blood RNA from unsorted whole blood and also extracted germline DNA. TCR beta cDNA was reverse-transcribed from 500 ng of total RNA. The reaction used a constant-region primer and ProtoScript II reverse transcriptase. Three rounds of nested multiplex PCR with slightly modified ARM-PCR produced TCR beta libraries. Both of the initial two PCR rounds ran for roughly 10 cycles and employed TRBV1-TRBV30 forward primers alongside a C-beta reverse primer. TCRdb used MiXCR to reprocess the multiplex PCR reads, holding one entry per CDR3 protein. The sample includes 250,000 to 400,000 distinct CDR3 sequences, roughly two thirds of them seen just once.

This clonotype has a handful of counts. The sequence was collected from a man aged 35-49 years with primary liver carcinoma and hepatitis B virus infection. The sample taken for sequencing was peripheral blood. V is TRBV5-5 and J is TRBJ2-5; D gene uncertain. The CDR3 DNA reads as TGTGCCAGCAGCTCGACTTACCGCGAGGAGACCCAGTACTTC. Encoded protein: CASSSTYREETQYF.